The 11 T cell receptor beta chains reported below all come from one sample, sequenced in a study of blood T cell repertoires in COVID-19. The assay was immunoSEQ multiplex PCR, and TCRdb's table has in-frame clones only and misses some. The profile shows over 250,000 clones, 88% of them singletons. Source material: peripheral blood. Receptors were obtained from a woman aged 35 to 49 who had recovered from COVID-19.

This chain joins TRBV19 and TRBJ1-1, with 9 bases matching TRBD1. V lost 5 bases, J lost 5 bases, and 12 bases stayed unmatched. CDR1 and CDR2 from the germline V gene are LNHDA and SQIVND (reference sequence). This CDR3 region has 16 residues. CDR3 amino acids: CASSPKQGARGTEAFF. The CDR3 DNA reads TGTGCCAGTAGTCCAAAACAGGGGGCGAGAGGTACTGAAGCTTTCTTT.

V gene TRBV6-5 combines with J gene TRBJ1-1; no definite D call. This CDR3 spans 14 amino acids. Germline CDR1 reads MNHEY; CDR2 reads SVGAGI. Trimming removed 6 bases at V and 1 base at J, with 12 bases between. CDR3 bases: TGTGCCAGCAGCGCCTACCGGGGGAACACTGAAGCTTTCTTT. As protein: CASSAYRGNTEAFF.

The V and J genes are TRBV9 and TRBJ2-7; 8 bases fit TRBD2. Germline values: CDR1 SGDLS, CDR2 YYNGEE. V dropped 0 bases and J dropped 3; count of bases not matched to a gene: 5. The CDR3 runs to 15 residues. The CDR3 DNA sequence: TGTGCCAGCAGCGTAGCCCCCGGGGGGGACTACGAGCAGTACTTC. Residues: CASSVAPGGDYEQYF.

The chain links TRBV29-1 to TRBJ2-2, with D maybe TRBD2 (5 bases). CDR3 length equals 12 residues. Germline CDR1 SQVTM, CDR2 ANQGSEA. Trimming shortened V by 7 bases and J by 5 bases, and 11 bases separated the two germline ends. The CDR3 loop reads CSGEFGTGELFF. CDR3 DNA: TGCAGCGGGGAGTTCGGGACCGGGGAGCTGTTTTTT.

This rearrangement joins TRBV7-2 to TRBJ2-3; TRBD2 aligns across 13 bases. V dropped 5 bases and J dropped 9; count of bases not matched to a gene: 8. Germline CDR1 reads SGHTA; CDR2 reads FQGNSA. The CDR3 length is 15 residues. CDR3 sequence reads: CASSPWTSGSGTQYF. CDR3 DNA: TGTGCCAGCAGCCCCTGGACTAGCGGGAGTGGGACGCAGTATTTT.

The sample holds one count of this clone. The J gene is TRBJ2-7, the V gene TRBV6-6; weak D call: TRBD2 (6 bases). Trimming removed 5 bases from V and 1 base from J, with 39 bases in between. CDR1 is MNHNY and CDR2 is SVGAGI in the germline V gene (reference sequence). The CDR3 is 23 residues long. In DNA form, the CDR3 reads TGTGCCAGCAGTCCTCGGGAGCTTAGGGCCGGTCGTTCGGGAGAGGGGATTTCCTACGAGCAGTACTTC. Protein: CASSPRELRAGRSGEGISYEQYF.

In its sample, this clone was seen once. This rearrangement joins TRBV5-6 to TRBJ2-1; D unresolved. Germline assignment: CDR1 SGHDT and CDR2 YYEEEE. This CDR3 contains 12 residues. V shed 3 bases and J shed 6 bases, with 7 bases lying between them. The CDR3 DNA follows: TGTGCCAGCAGCTCCTTACTCAATGAGCAGTTCTTC. The encoded protein is CASSSLLNEQFF.

Comment on this clone: Other DNA sequences of this sample code for an identical CDR3. V is TRBV18 and J is TRBJ2-5; possibly TRBD2 for D (5 bases). The germline V gene has CDR1 KGHSH and CDR2 LQKENI. CDR3 length: 13 amino acids. V shed 3 bases and J shed 2 bases, with 7 bases lying between them. The CDR3 nucleotides read TGTGCCAGCTCACCGGGGAGTCAAGAGACCCAGTACTTC. Amino acids: CASSPGSQETQYF. The complete variable domain, with remaining parts taken from reference TRBV18 and TRBJ2-5, reads NAGVMQNPRHLVRRRGQEARLRCSPMKGHSHVYWYRQLPEEGLKFMVYLQKENIIDESGMPKERFSAEFPKEGPSILRIQQVVRGDSAAYFCASSPGSQETQYFGPGTRLLVL.

This clone appeared a few times. The V call is TRBV7-9, the J call TRBJ2-7; the match to TRBD2 covers 7 bases. The CDR3 covers 13 residues. Per the germline V gene, CDR1 is SEHNR and CDR2 is FQNEAQ (reference sequence). Unmatched junction bases numbered 1, after V lost 5 bases and J lost 0 bases. The CDR3 protein is CASSRLASYEQYV. The DNA for the CDR3 is TGTGCCAGCAGCCGACTAGCCTCCTACGAGCAGTACGTC.

Here the CDR3 DNA reads TGTGCCAGTAGTATAGCTGGGACAGGCCTTTCGGAGACCCAGTACTTC. This gives the protein CASSIAGTGLSETQYF. This rearrangement joins TRBV19 to TRBJ2-5; TRBD1 matches 8 bases. The length of the CDR3 is 16 residues. The V segment lost 1 base and the J segment 5 bases; nucleotides outside the gene matches: 9. The germline V gene encodes CDR1 LNHDA and CDR2 SQIVND (reference sequence).

A note on this clone: The junction departs from the called germline gene at one end, perhaps through a read error. DNA for the CDR3: TGTGCCAGCAGCGACAACTTTGGCTACACCTTC. This encodes CASSDNFGYTF. The chain uses TRBV27 and TRBJ1-2, with unresolved D. The CDR3 contains 11 residues. Germline V gene sequence: CDR1 MNHEY, CDR2 SMNVEV (reference sequence).